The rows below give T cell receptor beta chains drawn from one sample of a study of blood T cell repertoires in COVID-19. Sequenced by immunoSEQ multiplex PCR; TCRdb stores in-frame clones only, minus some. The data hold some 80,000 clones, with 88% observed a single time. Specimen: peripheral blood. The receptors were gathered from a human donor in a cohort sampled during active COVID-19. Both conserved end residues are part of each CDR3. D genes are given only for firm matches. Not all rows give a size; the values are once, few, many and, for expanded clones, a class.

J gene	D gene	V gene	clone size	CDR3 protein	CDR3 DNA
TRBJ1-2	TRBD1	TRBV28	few	CASTTGGHYGYTF	TGTGCCAGCACGACAGGGGGGCACTATGGCTACACCTTC
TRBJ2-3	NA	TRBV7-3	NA	CASTKTGSYADTQYF	TGTGCCAGCACCAAAACAGGGAGCTATGCAGATACGCAGTATTTT
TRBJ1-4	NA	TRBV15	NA	CATTRDTGEKLFF	TGTGCCACCACCCGAGACACCGGTGAAAAACTGTTTTTT
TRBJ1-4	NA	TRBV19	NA	CASSIATPAKLFF	TGTGCCAGTAGTATAGCCACACCCGCAAAACTGTTTTTT
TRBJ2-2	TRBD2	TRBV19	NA	CARGGEGDTGELFF	TGTGCCCGTGGGGGGGAGGGTGACACCGGGGAGCTGTTTTTT
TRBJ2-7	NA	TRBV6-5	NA	CASSALDSAYEQYF	TGTGCCAGCAGCGCCTTGGACAGCGCCTACGAGCAGTACTTC
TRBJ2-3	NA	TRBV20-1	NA	CSASPAAAADTQYF	TGCAGTGCTAGTCCTGCGGCGGCGGCAGATACGCAGTATTTT
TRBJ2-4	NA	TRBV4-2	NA	CASSQVKGGNLAKNIQYF	TGTGCCAGCAGCCAAGTCAAGGGCGGGAACCTAGCCAAAAACATTCAGTACTTC
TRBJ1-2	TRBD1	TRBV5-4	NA	CASSPTGDYGYTF	TGTGCCAGCAGCCCGACAGGGGACTATGGCTACACCTTC
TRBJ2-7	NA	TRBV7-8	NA	CASSLRLGTPSYEQYF	TGTGCCAGCAGCTTAAGACTCGGCACCCCTTCCTACGAGCAGTACTTC
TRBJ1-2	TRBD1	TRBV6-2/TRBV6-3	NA	CASSSYRGSPHGYTF	TGTGCCAGCAGTTCCTACAGGGGATCCCCTCATGGCTACACCTTC
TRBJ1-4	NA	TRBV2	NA	CASSEARRENEKLFF	TGTGCCAGCAGTGAAGCAAGAAGGGAGAATGAAAAACTGTTTTTT
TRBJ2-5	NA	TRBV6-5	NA	CASIKSQGQETQYF	TGTGCCAGCATTAAGAGCCAGGGCCAGGAGACCCAGTACTTC
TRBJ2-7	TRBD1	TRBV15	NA	CATSSKQGANEQYF	TGTGCCACCAGCAGTAAACAGGGGGCCAACGAGCAGTACTTC
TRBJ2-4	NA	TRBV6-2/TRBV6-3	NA	CASSYLVKNIQYF	TGTGCCAGCAGTTACCTAGTCAAAAACATTCAGTACTTC
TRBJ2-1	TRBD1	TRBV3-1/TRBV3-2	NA	CASSQRTGAIYNEQFF	TGTGCCAGCAGCCAACGGACAGGGGCGATCTACAATGAGCAGTTCTTC
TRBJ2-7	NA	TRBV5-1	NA	CASSFGRENEQYF	TGCGCCAGCAGCTTCGGCAGGGAAAACGAGCAGTACTTC
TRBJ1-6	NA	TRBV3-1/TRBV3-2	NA	CASSQAGNSPLHF	TGTGCCAGCAGCCAAGCGGGGAATTCACCCCTCCACTTT
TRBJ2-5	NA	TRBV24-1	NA	CATSDVDSQETQYF	TGTGCCACCAGTGATGTTGACAGCCAAGAGACCCAGTACTTC
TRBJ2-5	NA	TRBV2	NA	CASSEAQGAVETQYF	TGTGCCAGCAGTGAAGCGCAAGGGGCGGTGGAGACCCAGTACTTC
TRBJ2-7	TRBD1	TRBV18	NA	CASSRGQGMGYEQYF	TGTGCCAGCTCACGGGGACAGGGGATGGGCTACGAGCAGTACTTC
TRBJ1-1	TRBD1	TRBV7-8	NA	CASSIGGPTEAFF	TGTGCCAGCAGTATAGGGGGCCCTACTGAAGCTTTCTTT
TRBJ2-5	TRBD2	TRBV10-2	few	CASSESPSGGAEKTQYF	TGCGCCAGCAGTGAGTCACCGAGCGGGGGGGCCGAGAAGACCCAGTACTTC
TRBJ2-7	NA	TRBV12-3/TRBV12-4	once	CASRSSASYEQYF	TGTGCCAGCAGAAGTAGCGCTAGCTACGAGCAGTACTTC
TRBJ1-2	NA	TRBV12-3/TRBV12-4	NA	CASSLNGQGGYTF	TGTGCCAGCAGTTTGAACGGTCAGGGTGGCTACACCTTC
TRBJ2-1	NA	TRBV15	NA	CATSSRRVNNEQFF	TGTGCCACCAGCTCTCGGCGGGTCAACAATGAGCAGTTCTTC
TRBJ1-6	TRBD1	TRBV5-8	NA	CASSLWSGGEPLHF	TGTGCCAGCAGCTTGTGGTCAGGGGGAGAACCCCTCCACTTT
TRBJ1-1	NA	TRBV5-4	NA	CASSLVSGRTEAFF	TGTGCCAGCAGCTTGGTGTCAGGGAGGACTGAAGCTTTCTTT
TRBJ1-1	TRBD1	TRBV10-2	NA	CASSEPDRDGTEAFF	TGCGCCAGCAGTGAGCCGGACAGGGATGGGACTGAAGCTTTCTTT
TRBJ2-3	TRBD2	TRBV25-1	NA	CASGAGTGGDTQYF	TGTGCCAGCGGGGCGGGGACGGGGGGAGATACGCAGTATTTT
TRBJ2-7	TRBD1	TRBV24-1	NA	CATSDIGTAIYEQYF	TGTGCCACCAGTGACATCGGGACAGCAATTTACGAGCAGTACTTC
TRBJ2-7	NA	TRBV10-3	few	CATTGTGGHEQYF	TGTGCCACCACAGGAACTGGTGGACACGAGCAGTACTTC
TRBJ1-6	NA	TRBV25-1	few	CASSDSRDNSPLHF	TGTGCCAGCAGTGATTCCAGGGATAATTCACCCCTCCACTTT
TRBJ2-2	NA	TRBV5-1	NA	CASSLDGARKPGELFF	TGCGCCAGCAGCTTGGATGGGGCGCGTAAACCCGGGGAGCTGTTTTTT
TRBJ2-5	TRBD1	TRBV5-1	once	CASSQMSDRGETQYF	TGCGCCAGCAGCCAAATGTCGGACAGGGGAGAGACCCAGTACTTC
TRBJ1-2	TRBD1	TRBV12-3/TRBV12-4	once	CASRGQESGYTF	TGTGCCAGCAGGGGACAGGAGTCTGGCTACACCTTC
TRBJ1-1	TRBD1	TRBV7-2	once	CASSRQGKNEAFF	TGTGCCAGCAGCAGACAGGGTAAAAATGAAGCTTTCTTT
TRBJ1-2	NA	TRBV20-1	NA	CSASGGVLTNYGYTF	TGCAGTGCTAGTGGGGGGGTGTTAACTAACTATGGCTACACCTTC
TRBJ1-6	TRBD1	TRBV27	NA	CASSLQGQGGSPLHF	TGTGCCAGCAGTTTACAAGGACAGGGAGGCTCACCCCTCCACTTT
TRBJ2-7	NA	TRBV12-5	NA	CASGFGAYEQYF	TGTGCTAGTGGTTTCGGAGCCTACGAGCAGTACTTC
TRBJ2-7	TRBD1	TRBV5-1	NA	CASSLAGQGAGEQYF	TGCGCCAGCAGCTTGGCCGGACAGGGGGCAGGCGAGCAGTACTTC
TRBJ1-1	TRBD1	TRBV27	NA	CASSLSRQGTLNTEAFF	TGTGCCAGCAGTTTATCGCGACAGGGGACCTTGAACACTGAAGCTTTCTTT
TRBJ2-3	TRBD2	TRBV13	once	CASSLKLAGGTDTQYF	TGTGCCAGCAGCTTAAAACTAGCGGGGGGCACAGATACGCAGTATTTT
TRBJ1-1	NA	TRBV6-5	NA	CASSYSRQPNTEAFF	TGTGCCAGCAGTTACTCACGACAGCCGAACACTGAAGCTTTCTTT
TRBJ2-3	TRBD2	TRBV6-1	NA	CASSELGGLATDTQYF	TGTGCCAGCAGTGAATTGGGAGGACTAGCGACAGATACGCAGTATTTT
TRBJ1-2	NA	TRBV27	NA	CASSGRGHSLYGYTF	TGTGCCAGCAGTGGCCGAGGGCACTCCTTATATGGCTACACCTTC
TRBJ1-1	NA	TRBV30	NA	CAWSVSRTKTEAFF	TGTGCCTGGAGTGTTTCCAGAACGAAGACTGAAGCTTTCTTT
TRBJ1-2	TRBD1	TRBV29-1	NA	CSVGQGGYGYTF	TGCAGCGTTGGACAGGGGGGCTATGGCTACACCTTC
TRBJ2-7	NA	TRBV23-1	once	CASSQSVRRRPYEQYF	TGCGCCAGCAGTCAATCCGTCCGGAGACGTCCCTACGAGCAGTACTTC
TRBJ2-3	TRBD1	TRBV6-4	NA	CASSDSGQGPDTQYF	TGTGCCAGCAGTGACTCGGGACAGGGTCCAGATACGCAGTATTTT
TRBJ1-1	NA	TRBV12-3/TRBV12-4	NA	CASGRWGRGAFF	TGTGCCAGCGGTAGGTGGGGGCGAGGAGCTTTCTTT
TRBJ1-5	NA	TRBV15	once	CATSSPHNRDRSNQPQHF	TGTGCCACCAGCTCGCCGCATAACAGGGACCGGAGCAATCAGCCCCAGCATTTT
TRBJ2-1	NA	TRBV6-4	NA	CASSAPGPGRPWGDNEQFF	TGTGCCAGCAGTGCCCCTGGACCAGGAAGGCCCTGGGGGGACAATGAGCAGTTCTTC
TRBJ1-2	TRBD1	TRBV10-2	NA	CASSRDRGLGGYTF	TGCGCCAGCAGCCGGGACAGGGGGCTCGGTGGCTACACCTTC
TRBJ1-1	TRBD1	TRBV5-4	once	CASSLAVRGHTEAFF	TGTGCCAGCAGCTTGGCGGTCAGGGGGCACACTGAAGCTTTCTTT
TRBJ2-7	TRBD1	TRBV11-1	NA	CASSLGTGVYEQYF	TGTGCCAGCAGCTTAGGGACAGGGGTTTACGAGCAGTACTTC
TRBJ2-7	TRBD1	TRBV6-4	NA	CASSDRGCYEQYF	TGTGCCAGCAGCGACAGGGGATGCTACGAGCAGTACTTC
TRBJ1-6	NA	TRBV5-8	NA	CASSLSGDNSPLHF	TGTGCCAGCAGCTTGAGCGGGGACAATTCACCCCTCCACTTT
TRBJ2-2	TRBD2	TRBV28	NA	CASSSLTGGTGELFF	TGTGCCAGCAGTTCCCTGACGGGAGGAACCGGGGAGCTGTTTTTT
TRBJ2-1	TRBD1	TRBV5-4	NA	CASSSRDRGGDEQFF	TGTGCCAGCAGCTCCCGGGACAGGGGCGGCGATGAGCAGTTCTTC